This TCR beta chain is from a study of read filtering for tumor transcriptome and immune sequencing. Overall study: TCR-mapped reads were about 4.05 to 10.27 million with IR-seq versus roughly 80 to 1,300 with RNA-seq.

This CDR3 is 15 amino acids long. V shed 5 bases, J shed 8 bases, and the junction held 7 bases outside the gene matches. Germline V gives CDR1 ENHRY, CDR2 SYGVKD. Sampling of bone marrow took place during active disease in every patient. This clonotype was picked up many times. This library used around 400 ng RNA and molecular barcoded adaptors spanning alpha/delta and beta/gamma chains. TCRdb re-called the reads through MiXCR, storing one row per CDR3 protein. Of over 50,000 distinct CDR3 sequences listed, about 19% were seen once; the top ten hold 11% to 15%. The source of this sequence is a donor older than 35 with multiple myeloma. Sequencing was carried out using a population of CD138-negative cells sorted from bone marrow. This chain links TRBV10-3 with TRBJ2-1, with 12 bases fitting TRBD2. For the CDR3, the DNA is TGTGCCATCAGTAGGACTAGCGGGACGGGCCATGAGCAGTTCTTC. As protein: CAISRTSGTGHEQFF.